In this sample, the clone carrying this T cell receptor beta chain turned up a few times. The data were taken from a study of T-cell memory formation after mild COVID-19. Study-wide context: TCR clustering was largely donor specific.

The germline gives CDR1 MNHEY, CDR2 SVGEGT. Losses at the gene ends were 5 bases for V and 0 bases for J; bases not matched to a gene: 3. CDR3 size: 15 residues. TCRdb re-called the 5' RACE reads with MiXCR, one entry per CDR3 protein. The repertoire includes some 65,000 distinct CDR3 sequences, around 17% of them detected once, and roughly 30% sits in the top ten. The chain has TRBV6-2 or TRBV6-3 and TRBJ2-5; 10 bases are a match to TRBD2. This TCR was recovered from an adult woman who had mild COVID-19 (a few samples of this study predate the infection). Cell type and time point are not known. Sequencing was carried out using PBMCs or a T cell subset sorted from them (not recorded which). In DNA, the CDR3 is TGTGCCAGCAGTCCGACTAGCGGGCACCAAGAGACCCAGTACTTC. Translating gives CASSPTSGHQETQYF.